This T cell receptor beta chain was recorded in a study of CD8 T cell repertoires and HIV-1 epitope variants (dated by TCRdb to the early 2020s). In the study overall: T cells were stimulated in separate culture wells with each of twenty-five peptides representing autologous and known Gag and Nef epitope variants. Among the control conditions were a peptide pool of CMV, EBV and flu, the Ebola AY9 epitope serving as a negative control, and a well with no peptide. Three Gag epitope families and Nef HW9 and YT9 were included among the tested epitopes. Using the EasySep Human T Cell Enrichment Kit, T cells were enriched and then co-cultured with an equal number of autologous T cell-negative cells acting as antigen-presenting cells. For about 10 days the cultures were kept in IMDM with gentamicin, and on days 3 and 7 half of the media was changed with IL-2, IL-7 and IL-15 added. An aliquot of 1M T cells was saved as an uncultured baseline condition, separate from the roughly 80 T cell cultures. A total of more than 75 T cell cultures were run, with each culture condition done in triplicate except for one peptide, which was done in duplicate.

Regarding this clone: The specificity of this receptor is unknown. Base qualities are missing; no much larger clone stands one base away.

The CDR3, from cysteine to phenylalanine, totals 11 residues. Just the 33-base CDR3 DNA is kept, in frame starting at base 1. Beyond this particular receptor, the publication reports: The assay identified only TCR beta chains and indicated proliferation to antigen, not T cell function or cytokine profile. Fewer than 10 antigen-specific TCR beta clonotypes were identified, and six of them appeared cross-reactive for autologous or known escape epitope variants. Four to six clonotypes recognized the Nef KF9 family and one clonotype recognized the HW9 family, while no responses were seen to the TAALDMSHF plasma variant.

The immunoSEQ platform was used to sequence TCR beta CDR3 regions at survey depth. The QIAamp DNA micro kit was used to extract genomic DNA from every cultured and uncultured CD8+ T cell population. The source study handled its data this way. Any sample with under 5,000 productive reads was excluded, and this exclusion removed about 7% of the roughly 80 cultures stimulated with HIV peptides. Sequences were trimmed to CDR3 by a MANAFEST web app, and nonproductive sequences, CDR3s under 5 amino acids, and sequences not starting with C or ending with F/W were removed. To count as antigen-specific, a clonotype had to be expanded in at least 2 of 3 replicates compared with the no-peptide control at FDR 0.01, and only within one epitope family. In addition, a specific clonotype needed a frequency at least fivefold higher than in wells stimulated with peptides from other epitope families. The source is immuneACCESS, and TCRdb retained only in-frame sequences with V and J called. Part of the clones is not carried over; for the studies checked, unresolved V genes explain less than half of this, and the remainder is unexplained. For V, J and clone size, that table is used; D and trimming come from the DNA. The sample contains approximately 5,000 clones, more than 60% of them found a single time. Of the sample, over 40% falls within the top ten clones.

The EasySep Human CD8+ T Cell Enrichment Kit was used on day 10 to isolate CD8+ T cells from every culture. The V and J segments used are TRBV12-1 and TRBJ1-4. TRBV12-1 is a pseudogene segment. The sample consisted of cultured CD8+ T cells derived from PBMCs. The TCR comes from a male donor with HIV. The sequenced DNA: TGTGCCAGCAGCTTTAATGAAAAACTGTTTTTT. This is translated as CASSFNEKLFF.